The 29 T cell receptor beta chains below come from one sample, sequenced in a study of blood T cell repertoires in COVID-19. Here immunoSEQ multiplex PCR was the method, and the copy in TCRdb shows in-frame clones only, minus some. The repertoire holds about 94,000 clones, with about 80% as singletons. The sample taken for sequencing was peripheral blood. The receptors were gathered from a man in his sixties with acute or convalescent COVID-19.

The V gene is TRBV27, the J gene TRBJ2-1; 8 bases agree with TRBD1. V dropped 6 bases and J dropped 7; count of bases not matched to a gene: 14. There are 16 residues in the CDR3. Germline CDR1 and CDR2: MNHEY and SMNVEV (reference sequence). The CDR3 nucleotides are TGTGCCAGCAGCAGTTTGGAGGGCAGGGGGCGAAATGAGCAGTTCTTC. Its translation is CASSSLEGRGRNEQFF.

There are a few counts of this clone. The V and J genes are TRBV2 and TRBJ2-7, with 8 bases that match TRBD2. This CDR3 comprises 16 residues. Germline trimming cut 3 bases from V and 0 bases from J; bases unmatched to any gene: 7. CDR1 is SNHLY, CDR2 FYNNEI, per germline. The chain's CDR3 is CASSERLAGPSYEQYF. In DNA form, the CDR3 reads TGTGCCAGCAGTGAGCGGCTAGCGGGTCCCTCCTACGAGCAGTACTTC.

CDR3 amino acids: CAWRSRDRGRGYTF. The CDR3 bases are TGTGCCTGGAGGAGCCGGGACAGGGGACGGGGCTACACCTTC. The J gene is TRBJ1-2, the V gene TRBV30, with TRBD1 identical over 10 bases. CDR3 size: 14 residues. Trimming took 3 bases from V and 8 from J; bases not matched to a gene: 9. The germline CDR1 and CDR2 sequences are GTSNPN and SVGIG (reference sequence).

The gene calls are TRBV18 and TRBJ2-1, with D perhaps matching TRBD2 (6 bases). The CDR3 spans 17 residues. V was cut by 3 bases and J by 7 bases, with 22 bases left in between. Germline loops: CDR1 KGHSH, CDR2 LQKENI. The CDR3 protein is CASSPPVGGPLGNEQFF. The DNA of the CDR3 is TGTGCCAGCTCACCCCCGGTGGGGGGTCCCTTAGGAAATGAGCAGTTCTTC.

A few counts support this clone. This chain connects TRBV29-1 to TRBJ2-2, with D perhaps matching TRBD2 (6 bases). Germline CDR1 reads SQVTM; CDR2 reads ANQGSEA. The germline V and J ends were trimmed by 6 bases and 4 bases, with 15 bases remaining between them. The CDR3 contains 14 residues. CDR3 sequence: CSVDLGGSTGELFF. The CDR3 DNA reads as TGCAGCGTCGACCTGGGGGGATCCACCGGGGAGCTGTTTTTT.

The chain is built from TRBV12-5 and TRBJ2-1, with TRBD2 matching over 11 bases. The CDR3 loop spans 17 amino acids. Germline V gene data show CDR1 as LGHNT and CDR2 as FRNRAP. The trim removed 1 base at V and 3 bases at J, leaving 5 bases unmatched. CDR3 region: CASGLGVTSGGYNEQFF. The CDR3 DNA sequence: TGTGCTAGTGGTTTGGGGGTAACTAGCGGGGGCTACAATGAGCAGTTCTTC.

This chain joins TRBV11-2 and TRBJ1-1, with D hard to call. The germline V and J ends were trimmed by 5 bases and 0 bases, with 10 bases remaining between them. CDR3 size: 14 residues. The germline V gene has CDR1 SGHAT and CDR2 FQNNGV. The CDR3 DNA reads TGTGCCAGCAGCCAAACCAACTTGAACACTGAAGCTTTCTTT. Translation: CASSQTNLNTEAFF. The full variable domain, rest sourced from reference TRBV11-2 and TRBJ1-1, is EAGVAQSPRYKIIEKRQSVAFWCNPISGHATLYWYQQILGQGPKLLIQFQNNGVVDDSQLPKDRFSAERLKGVDSTLKIQPAKLEDSAVYLCASSQTNLNTEAFFGQGTRLTVV.

The chain recombines TRBV30 with TRBJ1-2; the D is unclear. The CDR3 runs 11 residues. CDR1 and CDR2 from the germline V gene are GTSNPN and SVGIG (reference sequence). The ends were cut back, 3 bases at V and 5 bases at J, with 7 bases in the middle. CDR3 in amino acids: CAWSLSYGYTF. The CDR3 DNA reads as TGTGCCTGGAGCTTGAGTTATGGCTACACCTTC.

V and J are TRBV4-1 and TRBJ2-1; 11 bases are a match to TRBD2. With V trimmed by 3 bases and J by 6 bases, 7 bases remained unmatched. Germline assignment: CDR1 MGHRA and CDR2 YSYEKL. The CDR3 spans 16 residues. CDR3 sequence reads: CASSHLSGGAPNEQFF. CDR3 nucleotides: TGCGCCAGCAGCCACCTTAGCGGGGGGGCCCCCAATGAGCAGTTCTTC.

The rearrangement joins TRBV4-2 to TRBJ2-3, with 8 bases lining up with TRBD1. Germline V gene data show CDR1 as LGHNA and CDR2 as YNFKEQ. Trimming at V came to 3 bases and at J to 5 bases, leaving 7 bases not matched to a gene. This CDR3 spans 15 amino acids. In DNA form, the CDR3 reads TGTGCCAGCAGCCACGGACAGGGAAGTGGAGATACGCAGTATTTT. It encodes CASSHGQGSGDTQYF.

The chain links TRBV5-1 to TRBJ2-1; D is possibly TRBD2 (5 bases). This CDR3 is built from 15 residues. The V end lost 0 bases, the J end lost 0 bases, and 7 bases lay between the germline ends. Per the germline V gene, CDR1 is SGHRS and CDR2 is YFSETQ. The CDR3 protein is CASSLGSGSYNEQFF. The CDR3 region has the DNA TGCGCCAGCAGCTTGGGCAGCGGCTCCTACAATGAGCAGTTCTTC.

The chain combines TRBV7-6 with TRBJ1-4; weak D call: TRBD1 (5 bases). V was pared by 4 bases and J by 2 bases, with 14 bases between. CDR1 and CDR2 (germline): SGHVS, FNYEAQ. The CDR3 covers 16 residues. In nucleotides, the CDR3 is TGTGCCAGCAGCTCCCCCGCAGGGTGGACTAATGAAAAACTGTTTTTT. Translation: CASSSPAGWTNEKLFF.

The chain links TRBV7-8 to TRBJ2-2, with TRBD1 as a possible D gene (6 bases). The length of the CDR3 is 15 residues. CDR1 and CDR2 from the germline V gene are SGHVS and FQNEAQ. The germline V and J ends were trimmed by 4 bases and 0 bases, with 9 bases remaining between them. The CDR3 here is CASSWDTPNTGELFF. CDR3 nucleotide sequence: TGTGCCAGCAGCTGGGACACCCCGAACACCGGGGAGCTGTTTTTT.

The chain joins TRBV2 to TRBJ1-3; no firm D call. In germline, CDR1 is SNHLY, CDR2 FYNNEI. CDR3 size: 15 residues. The ends were cut back, 1 base at V and 0 bases at J, with 7 bases in the middle. The DNA for the CDR3 is TGTGCCAGCAGTGAAGGGTCGGGCTCTGGAAACACCATATATTTT. This translates into CASSEGSGSGNTIYF.

The V call is TRBV11-2, the J call TRBJ2-3, with 9 bases identical to TRBD2. The V gene end was trimmed by 0 bases and the J gene end by 0 bases; junction bases not matched to a gene: 13. The germline gives CDR1 SGHAT, CDR2 FQNNGV. This CDR3 has 20 residues. CDR3 sequence reads: CASSLEKAGGGPFSTDTQYF. The DNA of the CDR3 is TGTGCCAGCAGCTTAGAAAAAGCGGGGGGCGGACCTTTTAGCACAGATACGCAGTATTTT.

The V call is TRBV10-3, the J call TRBJ2-3; D is possibly TRBD1 (5 bases). The CDR3 contains 16 residues. V lost 0 bases to trimming and J lost 5 bases, with 15 bases between them. Germline V gene sequence: CDR1 ENHRY, CDR2 SYGVKD. The CDR3 spells CAISESSRVRGDTQYF. The CDR3 DNA reads as TGTGCCATCAGTGAGTCGTCCAGGGTCCGTGGAGATACGCAGTATTTT.

The gene calls are TRBV28 and TRBJ1-5; 9 positions agree with TRBD1. The V and J ends lost 7 bases and 2 bases, in that order; junction bases with no gene match: 12. Germline V gene lookup returns CDR1 MDHEN and CDR2 SYDVKM. The CDR3 length is 17 residues. The chain's CDR3 is CASTDPGQGFGNQPQHF. CDR3 DNA: TGTGCCAGCACTGACCCGGGACAGGGATTCGGCAATCAGCCCCAGCATTTT.

The V call is TRBV29-1, the J call TRBJ1-1; a weak D match, TRBD1 (6 bases). The CDR3 spans 13 residues. CDR1 is SQVTM and CDR2 is ANQGSEA in the germline V gene. The V end was cut by 6 bases, the J end by 0 bases, with 11 bases between. CDR3 sequence: CSVPGQMNTEAFF. The CDR3 coding sequence is TGCAGCGTGCCGGGACAAATGAACACTGAAGCTTTCTTT.

The chain couples TRBV5-1 to TRBJ2-4; 10 bases line up with TRBD1. This CDR3 is 15 amino acids long. Trimming removed 5 bases from V and 4 bases from J; junction bases left unmatched: 6. Germline loops: CDR1 SGHRS, CDR2 YFSETQ. Here the CDR3 DNA reads TGCGCCAGCAGGGACGGGACAGGGGTTAAAAACATTCAGTACTTC. Its protein product is CASRDGTGVKNIQYF.

The CDR3 DNA sequence: TGCGCCAGCAGCTTGGGTGTATTAGATGAGGCAACTAATGAAAAACTGTTTTTT. This encodes CASSLGVLDEATNEKLFF. This rearrangement joins TRBV5-1 to TRBJ1-4; no reliable D call. The CDR3 consists of 18 residues. V gave up 0 bases and J gave up 0 bases, with 15 bases separating them. Germline values: CDR1 SGHRS, CDR2 YFSETQ. Supplemented by reference TRBV5-1 and TRBJ1-4, the full variable domain reads KAGVTQTPRYLIKTRGQQVTLSCSPISGHRSVSWYQQTPGQGLQFLFEYFSETQRNKGNFPGRFSGRQFSNSRSEMNVSTLELGDSALYLCASSLGVLDEATNEKLFFGSGTQLSVL.

The chain joins TRBV2 to TRBJ2-5, with a tentative D call TRBD1 (6 bases). Germline V gene data show CDR1 as SNHLY and CDR2 as FYNNEI. The ends were cut back, 4 bases at V and 3 bases at J, with 9 bases in the middle. The CDR3 runs 13 residues. CDR3 loop: CASSGTAKETQYF. In DNA, the CDR3 is TGTGCCAGCAGTGGGACAGCGAAAGAGACCCAGTACTTC.

A single count supports this clone. V is TRBV19 and J is TRBJ1-5, with D unresolved. The CDR3 consists of 15 residues. Trimming stripped 3 bases from V and 1 base from J, with 10 bases between. The V gene's germline CDR1 is LNHDA and CDR2 SQIVND (reference sequence). In DNA form, the CDR3 reads TGTGCCAGTAGTATCTTCCAGATCAGCAATCAGCCCCAGCATTTT. Translation: CASSIFQISNQPQHF.

This chain uses TRBV3-1 (or the pseudogene TRBV3-2) with TRBJ1-1; TRBD1 matches at 7 bases. CDR1 is LGHDT and CDR2 is YNNKEL in the germline V gene (reference sequence). The CDR3 is 16 amino acids. J gave up 1 base and V 4 bases, and 9 bases lay outside the gene matches. The CDR3 DNA is TGTGCCAGCAGCCTCAAAGGGGGCCCAAAGAACACTGAAGCTTTCTTT. Amino acids: CASSLKGGPKNTEAFF.

This clone showed up just a few times. The chain is built from TRBV15 and TRBJ1-3; D call uncertain. The germline CDR1 and CDR2 sequences are LNHNV and YYDKDF (reference sequence). The CDR3 consists of 16 residues. Trimming cost V 1 base and J 3 bases, with 13 bases left between them. The CDR3 DNA reads TGTGCCACCAGCAGAGCTTCCTCCCGGGGTGGAAACACCATATATTTT. Protein sequence: CATSRASSRGGNTIYF.

The CDR3 spells CASSSQGAGELFF. The CDR3 DNA follows: TGCGCCAGCAGCTCTCAGGGGGCCGGGGAGCTGTTTTTT. The chain combines TRBV5-1 with TRBJ2-2, with 7 bases identical to TRBD1. CDR3 length equals 13 residues. From germline, CDR1 is SGHRS and CDR2 YFSETQ. The V segment lost 3 bases and the J segment 6 bases; nucleotides outside the gene matches: 2.

In the case of this clone: At one end, the junction sequence differs from germline, possibly due to a read error. The genes are TRBV5-1 and TRBJ1-2; D gene unclear. CDR1 and CDR2 from the germline V gene are SGHRS and YFSETQ. The CDR3 consists of 13 residues. The CDR3 coding sequence is TGCGCCAGCAGCTCCTCGACACGCTCAAGCCCCAACTTC. This sequence encodes CASSSSTRSSPNF.

The chain couples TRBV19 to TRBJ2-3, with TRBD2 matching over 8 bases. V shed 1 base and J 4 bases; nucleotides not matched to a gene: 4. Germline CDR1 reads LNHDA; CDR2 reads SQIVND (reference sequence). The CDR3 has 15 residues. CDR3 in amino acids: CASSIGGLASDTQYF. In DNA form, the CDR3 reads TGTGCCAGTAGTATAGGAGGACTAGCATCAGATACGCAGTATTTT.

V usage is TRBV4-1 and J usage is TRBJ2-7; TRBD1 agrees at 8 bases. Germline CDR1 and CDR2: MGHRA and YSYEKL. The J segment lost 7 bases and the V segment lost 2 bases, leaving 10 bases of the junction unmatched. The CDR3 loop spans 15 amino acids. The CDR3 nucleotides are TGCGCCAGCAGCCAACAAAAGGACAGGGTTGGTGAGCAGTACTTC. Its protein is CASSQQKDRVGEQYF.

This CDR3 is CATRGGPMNTEAFF. The DNA for the CDR3 is TGTGCCACCAGAGGGGGACCCATGAACACTGAAGCTTTCTTT. The chain combines TRBV24-1 with TRBJ1-1, with D perhaps TRBD1 (6 bases). The CDR3 contains 14 residues. The V end was cut by 7 bases, the J end by 0 bases, with 11 bases between. Per the germline V gene, CDR1 is KGHDR and CDR2 is SFDVKD.